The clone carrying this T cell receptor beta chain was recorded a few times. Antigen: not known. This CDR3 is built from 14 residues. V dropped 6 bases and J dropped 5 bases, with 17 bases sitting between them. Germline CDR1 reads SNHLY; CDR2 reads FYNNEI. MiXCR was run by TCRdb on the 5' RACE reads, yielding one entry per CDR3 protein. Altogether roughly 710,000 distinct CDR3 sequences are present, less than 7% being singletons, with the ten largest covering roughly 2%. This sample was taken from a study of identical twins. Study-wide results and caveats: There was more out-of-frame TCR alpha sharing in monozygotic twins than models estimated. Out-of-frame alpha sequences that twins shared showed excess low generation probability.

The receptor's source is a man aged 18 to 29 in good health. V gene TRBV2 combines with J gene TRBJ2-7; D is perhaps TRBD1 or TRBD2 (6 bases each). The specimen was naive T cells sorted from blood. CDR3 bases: TGTGCCAGCAGAATTGAGGGGGGACAACACGAGCAGTACTTC. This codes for CASRIEGGQHEQYF.